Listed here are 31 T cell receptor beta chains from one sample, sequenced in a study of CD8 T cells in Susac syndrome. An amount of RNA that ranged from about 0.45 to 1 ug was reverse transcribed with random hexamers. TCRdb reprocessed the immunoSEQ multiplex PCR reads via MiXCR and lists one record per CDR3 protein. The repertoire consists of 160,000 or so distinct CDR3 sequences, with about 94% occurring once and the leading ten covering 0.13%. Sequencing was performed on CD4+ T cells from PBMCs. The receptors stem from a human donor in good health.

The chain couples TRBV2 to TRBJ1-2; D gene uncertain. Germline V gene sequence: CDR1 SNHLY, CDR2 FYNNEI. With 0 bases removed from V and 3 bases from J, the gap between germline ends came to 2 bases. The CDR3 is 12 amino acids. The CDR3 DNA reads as TGTGCCAGCAGTGAAGCAGACTATGGCTACACCTTC. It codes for CASSEADYGYTF.

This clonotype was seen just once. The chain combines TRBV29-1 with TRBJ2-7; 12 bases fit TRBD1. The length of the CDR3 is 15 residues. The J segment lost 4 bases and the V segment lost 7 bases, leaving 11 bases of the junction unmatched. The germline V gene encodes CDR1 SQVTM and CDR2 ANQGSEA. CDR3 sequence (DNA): TGCAGCGCCCTCGGGGGGGACAGGGGGCTTTACGAGCAGTACTTC. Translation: CSALGGDRGLYEQYF.

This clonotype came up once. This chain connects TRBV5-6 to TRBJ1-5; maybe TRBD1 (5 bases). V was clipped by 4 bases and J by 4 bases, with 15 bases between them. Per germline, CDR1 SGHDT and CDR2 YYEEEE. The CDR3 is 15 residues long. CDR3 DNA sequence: TGTGCCAGCAGCACTTGGGACCGGGATAATCAGCCCCAGCATTTT. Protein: CASSTWDRDNQPQHF.

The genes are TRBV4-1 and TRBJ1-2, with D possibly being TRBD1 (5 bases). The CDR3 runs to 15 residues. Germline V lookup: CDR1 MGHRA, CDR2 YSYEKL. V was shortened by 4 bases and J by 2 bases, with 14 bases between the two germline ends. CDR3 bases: TGCGCCAGCAGCCTCTGGGTGACAGAAAACTATGGCTACACCTTC. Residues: CASSLWVTENYGYTF.

The CDR3 is CASSEYETGVDQETQYF. CDR3 coding DNA: TGTGCCAGCAGTGAATATGAGACAGGGGTCGACCAAGAGACCCAGTACTTC. The chain employs TRBV25-1 and TRBJ2-5; 8 bases fit TRBD1. After removal of 0 bases from V and 0 bases from J, the junction contained 6 bases not matched to a gene. The CDR3 is 17 amino acids. Looked up from germline, CDR1 is MGHDK and CDR2 is SYGVNS.

The CDR3 reads CSVDGDSPDTQYF. The CDR3 nucleotides read TGCAGCGTTGACGGGGATAGTCCAGATACGCAGTATTTT. V gene TRBV29-1 combines with J gene TRBJ2-3; perhaps TRBD2 as D (5 bases). Looked up from germline, CDR1 is SQVTM and CDR2 is ANQGSEA. The CDR3 length is 13 residues. Trimming removed 3 bases at V and 4 bases at J, with 11 bases between.

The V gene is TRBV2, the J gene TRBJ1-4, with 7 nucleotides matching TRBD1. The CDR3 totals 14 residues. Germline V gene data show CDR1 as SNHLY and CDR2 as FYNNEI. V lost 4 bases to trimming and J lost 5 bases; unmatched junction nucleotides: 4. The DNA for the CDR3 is TGTGCCAGCAGTGGGCAACAGGGGAATGAAAAACTGTTTTTT. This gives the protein CASSGQQGNEKLFF.

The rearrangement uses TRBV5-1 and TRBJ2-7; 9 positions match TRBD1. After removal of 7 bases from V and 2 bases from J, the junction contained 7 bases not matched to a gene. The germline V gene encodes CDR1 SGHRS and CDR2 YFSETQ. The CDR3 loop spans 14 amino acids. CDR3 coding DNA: TGCGCCAGCGCCGACCGGGACAGGGCCTACGAGCAGTACTTC. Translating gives CASADRDRAYEQYF.

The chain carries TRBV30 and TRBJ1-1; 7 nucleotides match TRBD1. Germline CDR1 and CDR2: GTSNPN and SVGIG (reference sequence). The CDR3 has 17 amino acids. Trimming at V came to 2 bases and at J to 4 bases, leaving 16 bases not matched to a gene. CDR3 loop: CAWSPWGAGGGPTEAFF. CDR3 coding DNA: TGTGCCTGGAGTCCCTGGGGAGCAGGGGGTGGCCCCACTGAAGCTTTCTTT.

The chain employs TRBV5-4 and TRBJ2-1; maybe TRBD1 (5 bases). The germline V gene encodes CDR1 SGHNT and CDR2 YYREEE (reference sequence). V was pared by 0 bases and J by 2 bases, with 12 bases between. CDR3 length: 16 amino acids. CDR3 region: CASSLDRSTTYNEQFF. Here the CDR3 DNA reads TGTGCCAGCAGCTTGGACAGGTCAACTACCTACAATGAGCAGTTCTTC.

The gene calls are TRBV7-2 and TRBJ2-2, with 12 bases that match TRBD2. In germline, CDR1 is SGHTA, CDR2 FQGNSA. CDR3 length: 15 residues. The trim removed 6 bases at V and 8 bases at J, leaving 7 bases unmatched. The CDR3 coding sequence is TGTGCCAGCAGGCCTAGCGGGGGGGCATCGGGGGAGCTGTTTTTT. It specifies CASRPSGGASGELFF.

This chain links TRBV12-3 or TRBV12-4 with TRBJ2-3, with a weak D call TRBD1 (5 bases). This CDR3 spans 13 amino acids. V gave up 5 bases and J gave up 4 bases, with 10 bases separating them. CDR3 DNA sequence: TGTGCCAGCAGTACCCAGGGCCCAGATACGCAGTATTTT. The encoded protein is CASSTQGPDTQYF.

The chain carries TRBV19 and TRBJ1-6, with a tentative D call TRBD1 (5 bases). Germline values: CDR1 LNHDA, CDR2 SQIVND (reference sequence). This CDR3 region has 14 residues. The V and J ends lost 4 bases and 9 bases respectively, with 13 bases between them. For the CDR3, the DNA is TGTGCCAGTAGTACCCCGGGGGTCTCTTCACCCCTCCACTTT. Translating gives CASSTPGVSSPLHF.

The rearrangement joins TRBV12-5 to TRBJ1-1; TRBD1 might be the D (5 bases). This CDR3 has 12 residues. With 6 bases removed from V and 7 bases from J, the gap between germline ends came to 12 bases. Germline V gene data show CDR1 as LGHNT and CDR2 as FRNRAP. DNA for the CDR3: TGTGCTAGTGGACCAGACAGCAATGAAGCTTTCTTT. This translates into CASGPDSNEAFF.

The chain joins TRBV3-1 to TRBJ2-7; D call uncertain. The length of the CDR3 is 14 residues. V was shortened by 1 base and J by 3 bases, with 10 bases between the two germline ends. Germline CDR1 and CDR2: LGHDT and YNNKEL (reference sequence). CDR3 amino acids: CASSQVRPYYEQYF. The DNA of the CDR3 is TGTGCCAGCAGCCAAGTAAGGCCGTACTACGAGCAGTACTTC.

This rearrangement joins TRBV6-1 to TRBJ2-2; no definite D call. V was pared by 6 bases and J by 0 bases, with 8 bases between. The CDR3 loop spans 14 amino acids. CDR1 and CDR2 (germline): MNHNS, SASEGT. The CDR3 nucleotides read TGTGCCAGCAGCGAGGTTCCGAACACCGGGGAGCTGTTTTTT. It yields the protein CASSEVPNTGELFF.

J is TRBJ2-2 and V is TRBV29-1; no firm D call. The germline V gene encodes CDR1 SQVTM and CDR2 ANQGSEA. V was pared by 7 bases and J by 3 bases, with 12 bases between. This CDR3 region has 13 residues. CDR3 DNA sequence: TGCAGCGGAGTAGGCAGAGACACCGGGGAGCTGTTTTTT. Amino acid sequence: CSGVGRDTGELFF.

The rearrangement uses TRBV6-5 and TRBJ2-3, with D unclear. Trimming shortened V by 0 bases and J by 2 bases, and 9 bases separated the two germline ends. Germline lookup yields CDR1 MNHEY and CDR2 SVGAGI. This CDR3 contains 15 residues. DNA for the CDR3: TGTGCCAGCAGTTACTCGAATCCAGCCACAGATACGCAGTATTTT. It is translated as CASSYSNPATDTQYF.

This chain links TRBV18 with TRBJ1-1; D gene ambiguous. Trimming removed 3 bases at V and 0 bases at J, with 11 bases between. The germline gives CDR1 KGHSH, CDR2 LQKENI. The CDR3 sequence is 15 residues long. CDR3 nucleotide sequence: TGTGCCAGCTCACCCTTTGAGAGTTTGAACACTGAAGCTTTCTTT. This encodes CASSPFESLNTEAFF.

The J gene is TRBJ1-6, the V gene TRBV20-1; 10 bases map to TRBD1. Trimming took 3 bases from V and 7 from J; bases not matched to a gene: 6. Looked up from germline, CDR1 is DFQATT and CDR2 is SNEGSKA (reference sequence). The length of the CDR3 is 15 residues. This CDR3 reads CSASLGQGLNSPLHF. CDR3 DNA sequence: TGCAGTGCTAGTTTGGGACAGGGGCTGAATTCACCCCTCCACTTT.

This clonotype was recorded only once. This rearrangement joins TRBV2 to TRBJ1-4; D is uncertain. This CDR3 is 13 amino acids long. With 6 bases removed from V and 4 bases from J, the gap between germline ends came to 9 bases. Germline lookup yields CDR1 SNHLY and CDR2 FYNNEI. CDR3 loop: CASRTQLNEKLFF. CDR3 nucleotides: TGTGCCAGCAGAACACAGCTTAATGAAAAACTGTTTTTT.

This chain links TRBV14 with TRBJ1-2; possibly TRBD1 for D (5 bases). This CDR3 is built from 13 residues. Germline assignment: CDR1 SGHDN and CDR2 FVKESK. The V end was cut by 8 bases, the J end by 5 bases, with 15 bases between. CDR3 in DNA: TGTGCCAGCGGCGGATCGGGGGGGTATGGCTACACCTTC. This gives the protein CASGGSGGYGYTF.

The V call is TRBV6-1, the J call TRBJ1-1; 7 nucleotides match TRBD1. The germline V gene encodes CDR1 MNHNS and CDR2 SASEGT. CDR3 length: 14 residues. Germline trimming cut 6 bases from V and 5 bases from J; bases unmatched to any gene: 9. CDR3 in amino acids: CASRTITGATEAFF. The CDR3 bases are TGTGCCAGCAGAACTATTACAGGGGCTACTGAAGCTTTCTTT.

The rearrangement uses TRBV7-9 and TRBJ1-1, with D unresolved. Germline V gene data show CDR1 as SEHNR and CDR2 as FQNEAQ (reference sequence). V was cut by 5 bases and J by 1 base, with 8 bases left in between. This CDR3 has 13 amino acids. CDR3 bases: TGTGCCAGCAGCACAGTGAGGAACACTGAAGCTTTCTTT. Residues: CASSTVRNTEAFF.

CDR3 protein: CSATRGNTGELFF. The CDR3 DNA is TGCAGTGCAACCAGGGGAAACACCGGGGAGCTGTTTTTT. This chain connects TRBV20-1 to TRBJ2-2; TRBD1 is a possible D gene (6 bases). There are 13 residues in the CDR3. V was shortened by 6 bases and J by 2 bases, with 10 bases between the two germline ends. The germline gives CDR1 DFQATT, CDR2 SNEGSKA (reference sequence).

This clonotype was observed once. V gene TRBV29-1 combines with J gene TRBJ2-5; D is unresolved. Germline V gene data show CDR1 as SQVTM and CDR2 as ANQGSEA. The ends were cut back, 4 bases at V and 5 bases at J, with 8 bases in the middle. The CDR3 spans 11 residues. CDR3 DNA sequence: TGCAGCGTTGGCCTGACCGAGACCCAGTACTTC. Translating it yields CSVGLTETQYF.

The chain's CDR3 is CASSFRQDSPLHF. CDR3 nucleotide sequence: TGTGCCAGCAGCTTTCGACAGGATTCACCCCTCCACTTT. V is TRBV7-3 and J is TRBJ1-6; TRBD1 might be the D (6 bases). V was shortened by 3 bases and J by 8 bases, with 8 bases between the two germline ends. CDR1 is SGHTA and CDR2 is FQGTGA in the germline V gene. CDR3 size: 13 residues.

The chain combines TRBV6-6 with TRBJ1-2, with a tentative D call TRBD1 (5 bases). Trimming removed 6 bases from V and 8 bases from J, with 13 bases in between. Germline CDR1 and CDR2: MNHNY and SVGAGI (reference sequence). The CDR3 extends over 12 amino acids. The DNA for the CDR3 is TGTGCCAGCAGCTCAGACAGACGGGGCTACACCTTC. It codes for CASSSDRRGYTF.

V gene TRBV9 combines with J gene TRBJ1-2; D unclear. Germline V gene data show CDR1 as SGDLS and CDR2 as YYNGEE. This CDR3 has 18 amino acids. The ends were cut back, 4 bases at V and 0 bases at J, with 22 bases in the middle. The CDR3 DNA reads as TGTGCCAGCAGCAAAGAGGTGGGCCTCCCCGGTACTAACTATGGCTACACCTTC. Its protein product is CASSKEVGLPGTNYGYTF. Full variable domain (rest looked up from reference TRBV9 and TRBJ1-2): DSGVTQTPKHLITATGQRVTLRCSPRSGDLSVYWYQQSLDQGLQFLIQYYNGEERAKGNILERFSAQQFPDLHSELNLSSLELGDSALYFCASSKEVGLPGTNYGYTFGSGTRLTVV.

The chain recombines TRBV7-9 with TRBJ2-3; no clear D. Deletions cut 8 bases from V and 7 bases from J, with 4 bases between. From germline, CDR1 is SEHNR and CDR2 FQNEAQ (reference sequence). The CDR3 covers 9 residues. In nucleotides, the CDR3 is TGTGCCAGCGGGAATACGCAGTATTTT. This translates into CASGNTQYF.

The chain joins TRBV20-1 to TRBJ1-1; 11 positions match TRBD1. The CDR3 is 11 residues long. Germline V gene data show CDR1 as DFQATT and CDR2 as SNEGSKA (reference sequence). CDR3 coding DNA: TGCAGGGGACAGGGGGGAACTGAAGCTTTCTTT. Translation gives CRGQGGTEAFF.